This T cell receptor beta chain comes out of a study of long-term antiretroviral therapy in people with HIV. General study results and limits: Those clones which expanded before ART made up the dominant part of the repertoire at all time points.

Comments on this clone: Its antigen is currently unknown.

Every specimen provided about 0.9-11 million cryopreserved PBMC before DNA extraction took place. Sequencing relied on immunoSEQ assay v3.0, run at survey level. Sequenced by immunoSEQ multiplex PCR; TCRdb stores in-frame clones only, minus some. The sample shows roughly 28,000 clones, 85% to 90% of them seen only once. Germline V gives CDR1 SEHNR, CDR2 FQNEAQ (reference sequence). V was pared by 5 bases and J by 5 bases, with 13 bases between. The CDR3 is 13 residues long. Sample: unsorted PBMCs, taken 0.5 years after starting antiretroviral therapy. The receptor was isolated from a woman younger than 35 with HIV. The chain recombines TRBV7-9 with TRBJ2-7; no clear D. CDR3 residues: CASSAQLGHEQYF. As DNA, the CDR3 is TGTGCCAGCAGCGCCCAGCTCGGCCACGAGCAGTACTTC.